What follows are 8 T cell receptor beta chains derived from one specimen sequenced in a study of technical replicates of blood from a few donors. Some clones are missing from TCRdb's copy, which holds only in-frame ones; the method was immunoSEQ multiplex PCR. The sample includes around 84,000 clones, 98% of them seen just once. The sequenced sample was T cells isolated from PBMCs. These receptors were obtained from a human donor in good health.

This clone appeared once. CDR3 nucleotides: TGTGCCAGCAAAGCCTTCCGAAGCAATCAGCCCCAGCATTTT. It encodes CASKAFRSNQPQHF. This rearrangement joins TRBV2 to TRBJ1-5, with D hard to call. The germline V gene has CDR1 SNHLY and CDR2 FYNNEI. Trimming left V 7 bases short and J 1 base short, with 11 bases between. The CDR3 length is 14 residues.

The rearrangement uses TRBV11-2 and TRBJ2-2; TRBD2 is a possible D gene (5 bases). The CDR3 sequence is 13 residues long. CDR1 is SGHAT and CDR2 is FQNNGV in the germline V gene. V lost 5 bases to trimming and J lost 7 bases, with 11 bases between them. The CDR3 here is CASSPEARGELFF. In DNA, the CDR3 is TGTGCCAGCAGCCCGGAGGCACGCGGGGAGCTGTTTTTT.

CDR3 sequence: CASSSPSGGRPEQFF. DNA of the CDR3: TGTGCCAGCAGCTCCCCTTCGGGGGGGCGCCCTGAGCAGTTCTTC. V is TRBV11-2 and J is TRBJ2-1; 8 nucleotides align to TRBD2. The CDR3 spans 15 residues. Germline CDR1 is SGHAT and CDR2 is FQNNGV. V trimming: 4 bases; J trimming: 9 bases; junction bases outside the gene matches: 11.

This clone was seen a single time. The CDR3, as DNA: TGTGCTAGTGGCACAGACCGGGGTCCGACGAGTGGCTACACCTTC. Translation: CASGTDRGPTSGYTF. The J gene is TRBJ1-2, the V gene TRBV12-5; D is unresolved. Germline V gene lookup returns CDR1 LGHNT and CDR2 FRNRAP. The V end lost 6 bases, the J end lost 7 bases, and 21 bases lay between the germline ends. This CDR3 has 15 amino acids. Supplemented by reference TRBV12-5 and TRBJ1-2, the full variable domain reads DARVTQTPRHKVTEMGQEVTMRCQPILGHNTVFWYRQTMMQGLELLAYFRNRAPLDDSGMPKDRFSAEMPDATLATLKIQPSEPRDSAVYFCASGTDRGPTSGYTFGSGTRLTVV.

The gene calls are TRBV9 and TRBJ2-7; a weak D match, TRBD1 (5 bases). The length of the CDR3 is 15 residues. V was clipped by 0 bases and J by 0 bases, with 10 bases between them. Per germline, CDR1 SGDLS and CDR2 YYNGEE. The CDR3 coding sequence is TGTGCCAGCAGCGTAGCGCAGGGTACCTCCTACGAGCAGTACTTC. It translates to CASSVAQGTSYEQYF.

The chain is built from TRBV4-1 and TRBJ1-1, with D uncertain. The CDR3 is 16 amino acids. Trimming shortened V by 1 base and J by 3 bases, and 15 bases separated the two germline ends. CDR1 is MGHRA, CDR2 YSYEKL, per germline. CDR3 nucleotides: TGCGCCAGCAGCCAAGTTTCGCAGGTCGAATACACTGAAGCTTTCTTT. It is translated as CASSQVSQVEYTEAFF.

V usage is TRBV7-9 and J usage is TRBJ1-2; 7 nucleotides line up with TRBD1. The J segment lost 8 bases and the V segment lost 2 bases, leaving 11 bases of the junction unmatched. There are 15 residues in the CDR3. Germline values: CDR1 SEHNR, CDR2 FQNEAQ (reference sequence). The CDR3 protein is CASSLPRRGRDGYTF. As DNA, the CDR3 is TGTGCCAGCAGCTTACCGAGAAGGGGGCGCGACGGCTACACCTTC.

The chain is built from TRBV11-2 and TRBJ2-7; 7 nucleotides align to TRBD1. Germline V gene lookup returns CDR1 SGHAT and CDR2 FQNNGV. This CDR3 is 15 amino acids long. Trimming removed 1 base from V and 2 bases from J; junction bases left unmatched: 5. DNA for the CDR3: TGTGCCAGCAGCTTAGTCGAGAGGGGGCCCTACGAGCAGTACTTC. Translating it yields CASSLVERGPYEQYF.